These 21 T cell receptor beta chains were sequenced from one sample in a study of cytomegalovirus exposure and HLA in healthy donors. The PCR was carried out with 60 Vbeta primers and 13 Jbeta primers. Only in-frame clones appear in the TCRdb table, and some are missing; sequencing was by immunoSEQ multiplex PCR. The sample carries 150,000 to 190,000 clones, around 75% recorded once. Sequencing was done on a sample of PBMCs. These receptors all stem from a man between 18 and 35 years old in good health and CMV-seronegative.

This chain connects TRBV7-2 to TRBJ2-1; TRBD2 is a possible D gene (6 bases). In germline, CDR1 is SGHTA, CDR2 FQGNSA. V dropped 5 bases and J dropped 0 bases, with 8 bases sitting between them. This CDR3 comprises 14 residues. CDR3: CASSRDFSYNEQFF. Here the CDR3 DNA reads TGTGCCAGCAGCCGGGACTTCTCCTACAATGAGCAGTTCTTC.

As concerns this clone: A far larger clone is a single base away, which makes a read error likely. In the same sample, other DNA sequences code for this CDR3. The CDR3 nucleotides are TGTGCCAGCAGCTTCTTCCCTACAGGGGACACTGAAGCTTTCTTT. Its translation is CASSFFPTGDTEAFF. This chain connects TRBV7-8 to TRBJ1-1; 7 positions match TRBD1. The trim removed 3 bases at V and 3 bases at J, leaving 7 bases unmatched. The CDR3 consists of 15 residues. The V gene's germline CDR1 is SGHVS and CDR2 FQNEAQ.

The chain carries TRBV10-2 and TRBJ2-7; 7 positions match TRBD2. This CDR3 spans 13 amino acids. Per the germline V gene, CDR1 is WSHSY and CDR2 is SAAADI. The junction had 2 bases not matched to a gene; V was cut back by 3 bases and J by 3 bases. CDR3 protein: CASSDAGVYEQYF. CDR3 coding DNA: TGCGCCAGCAGTGACGCGGGGGTCTACGAGCAGTACTTC.

V and J are TRBV9 and TRBJ1-1; D might be TRBD1 (5 bases). Trimming pared 0 bases from V and 0 bases from J, leaving 12 bases between. The CDR3 has 16 residues. CDR1 and CDR2 (germline): SGDLS, YYNGEE. CDR3 sequence (DNA): TGTGCCAGCAGCGTAGCTACAGGAGCTATGAACACTGAAGCTTTCTTT. The encoded protein is CASSVATGAMNTEAFF.

This clone was seen more than once but under ten times. V and J are TRBV18 and TRBJ2-7; D is possibly TRBD2 (6 bases). The CDR3 runs 16 residues. The germline CDR1 and CDR2 sequences are KGHSH and LQKENI. V dropped 4 bases and J dropped 1 base, with 17 bases sitting between them. The CDR3 bases are TGTGCCAGCTCACGAGATGTAGGTCTAGCGTCCTACGAGCAGTACTTC. Protein product: CASSRDVGLASYEQYF.

The CDR3 DNA follows: TGTGCCAGCAGTTTAGGGCCGAAGGGGGCCTATGGCTACACCTTC. It is translated as CASSLGPKGAYGYTF. The chain joins TRBV27 to TRBJ1-2, with 7 bases identical to TRBD1. The length of the CDR3 is 15 residues. With 2 bases clipped from V and 4 bases from J, the junction kept 7 bases outside the gene matches. Germline-derived CDR1 and CDR2 are MNHEY and SMNVEV (reference sequence).

CDR3 in amino acids: CASSVNGEKGDTQYF. In DNA form, the CDR3 reads TGTGCCAGCAGCGTAAATGGTGAAAAGGGGGATACGCAGTATTTT. The chain uses TRBV9 and TRBJ2-3; tentative D call: TRBD1 (5 bases). V lost 1 base, J lost 6 bases, and 15 bases lay in between. The CDR3 is 15 amino acids. Germline V CDR1 and CDR2: SGDLS, YYNGEE.

V usage is TRBV28 and J usage is TRBJ1-2, with D possibly TRBD1 on 6 matching bases. The CDR3 covers 12 residues. V was cut by 5 bases and J by 8 bases, with 12 bases left in between. CDR1 and CDR2 (germline): MDHEN, SYDVKM. The CDR3 is CASSVSGEGYTF. Written as DNA, the CDR3 is TGTGCCAGCAGTGTATCAGGGGAGGGCTACACCTTC.

This chain uses TRBV5-6 with TRBJ2-3; TRBD2 agrees at 7 bases. The J segment lost 3 bases and the V segment lost 0 bases, leaving 4 bases of the junction unmatched. Germline V CDR1 and CDR2: SGHDT, YYEEEE. CDR3 length: 15 residues. CDR3 bases: TGTGCCAGCAGCTTGGTGGCTAGCGGAACAGATACGCAGTATTTT. This sequence encodes CASSLVASGTDTQYF.

The chain joins TRBV6-1 to TRBJ1-4, with D possibly matching TRBD1 (6 bases). CDR3 length: 14 residues. Trimming removed 3 bases from V and 11 bases from J, with 16 bases in between. Germline loops: CDR1 MNHNS, CDR2 SASEGT. CDR3 nucleotide sequence: TGTGCCAGCAGTGATGCGAGCGTGGGACATAAACTGTTTTTT. Protein sequence: CASSDASVGHKLFF.

The chain couples TRBV4-3 to TRBJ1-1; D remains unclear. The CDR3 extends over 13 amino acids. Deletions cut 0 bases from V and 3 bases from J, with 5 bases between. CDR1 and CDR2 (germline): LGHNA, YSLEER. CDR3 DNA sequence: TGCGCCAGCAGCCAAGATGAGGACACTGAAGCTTTCTTT. It encodes CASSQDEDTEAFF.

The chain combines TRBV10-3 with TRBJ2-7; 8 nucleotides line up with TRBD2. The junction had 14 bases not matched to a gene; V was cut back by 6 bases and J by 4 bases. The length of the CDR3 is 16 residues. Germline CDR1 is ENHRY and CDR2 is SYGVKD. The CDR3 here is CAIRGSGGRETYEQYF. The CDR3 region has the DNA TGTGCCATCAGGGGCAGCGGGGGCCGCGAAACTTACGAGCAGTACTTC.

A remark on this clone: The junction departs from the called germline gene at one end, perhaps through a read error. CDR3 sequence reads: CSSSLTLTGREARQPQHF. In DNA, the CDR3 is TGTTCCAGCAGCCTGACCCTTACAGGTCGTGAGGCTAGACAGCCCCAGCATTTT. The chain joins TRBV7-9 to TRBJ1-5, with D tentatively TRBD1 (5 bases). Looked up from germline, CDR1 is SEHNR and CDR2 is FQNEAQ (reference sequence). The CDR3 extends over 18 amino acids.

This sequence joins TRBV5-4 and TRBJ2-2, with D tentatively TRBD2 (6 bases). The CDR3 runs 14 residues. CDR1 SGHNT and CDR2 YYREEE come from the germline V gene (reference sequence). The V and J ends lost 1 base and 5 bases respectively, with 9 bases between them. The CDR3 protein is CASSLYGGTGELFF. CDR3 coding DNA: TGTGCCAGCAGCTTGTATGGGGGGACCGGGGAGCTGTTTTTT.

The chain employs TRBV5-4 and TRBJ2-1; weak D call: TRBD2 (5 bases). CDR3 length equals 13 residues. Germline assignment: CDR1 SGHNT and CDR2 YYREEE (reference sequence). Trimming removed 1 base from V and 5 bases from J, with 7 bases in between. The CDR3 is CASSLWGDNEQFF. The CDR3 DNA sequence: TGTGCCAGCAGCTTGTGGGGAGACAATGAGCAGTTCTTC.

This clone appeared a few times. The rearrangement uses TRBV5-1 and TRBJ2-3, with D hard to call. The CDR3 spans 16 residues. V was shortened by 4 bases and J by 0 bases, with 15 bases between the two germline ends. Looked up from germline, CDR1 is SGHRS and CDR2 is YFSETQ. Written as DNA, the CDR3 is TGCGCCAGCAGCAGCCCTAGAGACTCTAGCACAGATACGCAGTATTTT. It is translated as CASSSPRDSSTDTQYF.

The chain is built from TRBV27 and TRBJ2-1; 14 nucleotides agree with TRBD2. V trimming: 8 bases; J trimming: 7 bases; junction bases outside the gene matches: 4. Germline V CDR1 and CDR2: MNHEY, SMNVEV (reference sequence). CDR3 length: 14 amino acids. DNA of the CDR3: TGTGCCAGCGCACGGACTAGCGGGAGGAATGAGCAGTTCTTC. It encodes CASARTSGRNEQFF.

J is TRBJ2-1 and V is TRBV27; tentative D call: TRBD1 (5 bases). The CDR3 covers 13 residues. The V gene's germline CDR1 is MNHEY and CDR2 SMNVEV (reference sequence). V was clipped by 4 bases and J by 5 bases, with 9 bases between them. In nucleotides, the CDR3 is TGTGCCAGCAGTTACAGGCCCGACAATGAGCAGTTCTTC. Protein: CASSYRPDNEQFF.

V is TRBV7-7 and J is TRBJ2-1, with 9 bases matching TRBD1. V was pared by 0 bases and J by 10 bases, with 4 bases of the junction left unmatched. This CDR3 comprises 14 residues. Germline CDR1 reads SSHAT; CDR2 reads FNYEAQ (reference sequence). Written as DNA, the CDR3 is TGTGCCAGCAGCTTAGCCGTTGACAGGGGGGAGCAGTTCTTC. The encoded protein is CASSLAVDRGEQFF.

CDR3 in DNA: TGTGCCAGCAGCCTTAGCGGGGGGGCTCATTGGGAGACCCAGTACTTC. Translated: CASSLSGGAHWETQYF. The V gene is TRBV5-6, the J gene TRBJ2-5; 11 bases are a match to TRBD2. The ends lost 4 bases at V and 5 bases at J; junction bases unmatched: 10. The CDR3 totals 16 residues. CDR1 and CDR2 (germline): SGHDT, YYEEEE.

The chain employs TRBV5-6 and TRBJ2-5; the match to TRBD2 covers 7 bases. The V and J ends lost 0 bases and 0 bases, in that order; junction bases with no gene match: 5. Germline V gene data show CDR1 as SGHDT and CDR2 as YYEEEE. The length of the CDR3 is 16 residues. The DNA of the CDR3 is TGTGCCAGCAGCTTGGTGGCTAGCGGTAACCAAGAGACCCAGTACTTC. Translated: CASSLVASGNQETQYF.